This T cell receptor beta chain came from a study of blood T cell repertoires in COVID-19. Study context: Italy, Spain and the United States were the sources of the convalescent and acute COVID-19 samples. PBMCs, B-cell-depleted T cells, or T cells provided the cDNA or gDNA that made up the material.

Authors' analysis steps: Reference gene primer amplification gave nucleated cell count estimates. TCRdb's copy holds only in-frame clones and misses some; the assay was immunoSEQ multiplex PCR. V and J calls plus clone size are reproduced from that table; the DNA served to infer D and trimming. The table has about 200,000 clones, 85% to 90% seen once; the top ten hold approximately 6.2%. The junction had 6 bases not matched to a gene; V was cut back by 1 base and J by 0 bases. In germline, CDR1 is SGHNT, CDR2 YENEEA. CDR3 size: 17 residues. The J gene is TRBJ2-1, the V gene TRBV11-3; 7 bases match TRBD2. The sequenced sample consisted of peripheral blood. The TCR was taken from a man aged 55 to 69 who had recovered from COVID-19. CDR3 nucleotide sequence: TGTGCCAGCAGCTTAGGGGGGGGTCGAAGCTCCTACAATGAGCAGTTCTTC. The encoded protein is CASSLGGGRSSYNEQFF.